This T cell receptor (beta chain) was captured by sequencing in a study of blood T cell repertoires in COVID-19. Study summary: Samples taken during acute and convalescent COVID-19 were collected in the United States, Italy and Spain. PBMCs, B-cell-depleted T cells, or T cells provided the cDNA or gDNA that made up the material.

CDR1 is SGHRS, CDR2 YFSETQ, per germline. This CDR3 has 17 amino acids. The V and J ends lost 0 bases and 0 bases respectively, with 13 bases between them. Original handling: Reference gene primer amplification yielded estimated nucleated cell counts. The data were produced by immunoSEQ multiplex PCR, yet TCRdb's version contains in-frame clones alone and is incomplete. V and J calls and clone size are given by that table; D and trimming were obtained from the DNA. Among hundreds of thousands of clones listed, approximately 90% were seen once. The chain has TRBV5-1 and TRBJ1-5; D is undetermined. The sample was peripheral blood. The TCR was taken from a woman in her thirties or forties who had recovered from COVID-19. In nucleotides, the CDR3 is TGCGCCAGCAGCTTGGCGGACGGAGGGATTAGCAATCAGCCCCAGCATTTT. Its protein is CASSLADGGISNQPQHF.